This is a list of T cell receptor beta chains from one sample in a study of cytomegalovirus exposure and HLA in healthy donors. TCRdb keeps only in-frame clones here, not all; method: immunoSEQ multiplex PCR. The profile shows 150,000 to 200,000 clones, 60% to 85% of them singletons. The sample taken for sequencing was PBMCs. The receptors come from a young woman in good health and CMV-seronegative. Both conserved end residues are part of each CDR3. D genes are given only for firm matches. The size entry is marked missing in some rows and otherwise reads once, few, many or a size class.

cdr3_nt cdr3_aa v_call clone_size j_call d_call
TGCAGCGTTGTTTGGCAGTCTAACTATGGCTACACCTTC CSVVWQSNYGYTF TRBV29-1 NA TRBJ1-2 NA
TGTGCCAGCAGCCGTGGGGGCACTTACACTGAAGCTTTCTTT CASSRGGTYTEAFF TRBV7-9 NA TRBJ1-1 NA
TGTGCCAGCAGTTCCGACAGGGACCAGCCCCAGCATTTT CASSSDRDQPQHF TRBV6-5 NA TRBJ1-5 TRBD1
TGCGCCAGCAGCTTGGGGGCAACAGGGGGGCGAACTGGAAACACCATATATTTT CASSLGATGGRTGNTIYF TRBV5-1 NA TRBJ1-3 TRBD1
TGTGCCAGCAGCCAGGGGACTAGCGGGGAGTACGAGCAGTACTTC CASSQGTSGEYEQYF TRBV4-2 NA TRBJ2-7 TRBD2
TGTGCCAGCAGAGAACGACAGGGGGCTGTCGAAGGCTACACCTTC CASRERQGAVEGYTF TRBV6-6 few TRBJ1-2 TRBD1
TGTGCCAGCAGCCCGACAGTAGCTAACTATGGCTACACCTTC CASSPTVANYGYTF TRBV14 NA TRBJ1-2 NA
TGTGCCAGCAGCTTTACAGGCTCTGGGGCCAACGGCCTGACTTTC CASSFTGSGANGLTF TRBV7-9 NA TRBJ2-6 NA
TGCGCCAGCAGCTTGCGTCGACAGCGAGTGAACACTGAAGCTTTCTTT CASSLRRQRVNTEAFF TRBV5-1 few TRBJ1-1 NA
TGCAGCGTTGAGGGGGACACTTTCTACGAGCAGTACTTC CSVEGDTFYEQYF TRBV29-1 NA TRBJ2-7 NA
TGTGCTAGTGGTTGGGGACGGACTACCGAAGGCTACACCTTC CASGWGRTTEGYTF TRBV12-5 few TRBJ1-2 NA
TGTGCCAGCTCACCACCTAACAGGGCGGACTATGGCTACACCTTC CASSPPNRADYGYTF TRBV18 NA TRBJ1-2 NA
TGCGCCAGCAGCCAGGGACAGGGGGCTTACGAGCAGTACTTC CASSQGQGAYEQYF TRBV4-1 NA TRBJ2-7 TRBD1
TGCGCCAGCAGCCAACACCGGACTAGCGGGTTATACGAGCAGTACTTC CASSQHRTSGLYEQYF TRBV4-1 NA TRBJ2-7 TRBD2
TGCGCCAGCAGCGCGGGGGCAGGGACTAGCGGGGTCCTCACAGATACGCAGTATTTT CASSAGAGTSGVLTDTQYF TRBV5-1 NA TRBJ2-3 TRBD2
TGTGCCAGCAGCGGAGGGCAGCAAAATGAAAAACTGTTTTTT CASSGGQQNEKLFF TRBV7-6 few TRBJ1-4 NA
TGTGCCAGCAGTGAAGAAGGCGGCAGGCGGGGAGAAAAACTGTTTTTT CASSEEGGRRGEKLFF TRBV6-1 NA TRBJ1-4 NA
TGTGCCAGCAGGGAGACAGGGGGCGTTCCGTTCTTC CASRETGGVPFF TRBV2 NA TRBJ2-1 TRBD1
TGCGCCAGCAGAGAACCGACAGGGGGCTCGGCCACTGAAGCTTTCTTT CASREPTGGSATEAFF TRBV5-1 NA TRBJ1-1 TRBD1
TGTGCCAGCAGCTTAAGGGAGTCCTACGAGCAGTACTTC CASSLRESYEQYF TRBV7-6 NA TRBJ2-7 NA
TGTGCCACCAGCCAATGGGGACAGGGGGACCCCTACGAGCAGTACTTC CATSQWGQGDPYEQYF TRBV15 NA TRBJ2-7 TRBD1
TGTGCCAGCAGCGTCTTTGCAGACTACAATGAGCAGTTCTTC CASSVFADYNEQFF TRBV9 few TRBJ2-1 NA
TGTGCCTGGAGTACCCCTGGAGAGGAAGCTCGAGCTTTCTTT CAWSTPGEEARAFF TRBV30 NA TRBJ1-1 NA
TGTGCCAGCAGCCTGGACTTCTCAAACACTGAAGCTTTCTTT CASSLDFSNTEAFF TRBV7-9 NA TRBJ1-1 NA
TGTGCCAGCTCGCGACAGGGGGACTATGGCTACACCTTC CASSRQGDYGYTF TRBV18 NA TRBJ1-2 TRBD1
TGTGCCAGCAGCTCGGACAGCCAGTTCTATGGCTACACCTTC CASSSDSQFYGYTF TRBV5-5 NA TRBJ1-2 NA
TGTGCCAGCAGACCCGGGACAGGGGGCCGGGACACTGAAGCTTTCTTT CASRPGTGGRDTEAFF TRBV5-4 few TRBJ1-1 TRBD1
TGCGCCAGCAGCTTGGTCGCACAGAACACTGAAGCTTTCTTT CASSLVAQNTEAFF TRBV5-1 NA TRBJ1-1 NA
TGTGCCAGCAGCGCCGAAGGGGTGGGGGGCTACGAGCAGTACTTC CASSAEGVGGYEQYF TRBV9 NA TRBJ2-7 NA
TGCGCCAGCAGCCCGTCTGGGGTAGGGGTTTATAATTCACCCCTCCACTTT CASSPSGVGVYNSPLHF TRBV5-1 NA TRBJ1-6 NA
TGTGCCAGCATCGTTCACCCAAACGCCTACAGCTCCTACGAGCAGTACTTC CASIVHPNAYSSYEQYF TRBV2 NA TRBJ2-7 NA
TGCGCCAGCGGACCCGGGGGGGGAGCCACCGGGGAGCTGTTTTTT CASGPGGGATGELFF TRBV5-1 NA TRBJ2-2 TRBD2
TGTGCCAGCAGTGAGCGGTACAGGGGTAGCAATCAGCCCCAGCATTTT CASSERYRGSNQPQHF TRBV6-1 NA TRBJ1-5 TRBD1
TGTGCCAGCAGCCAAGGACAGGGAGACACTGAAGCTTTCTTT CASSQGQGDTEAFF TRBV16 NA TRBJ1-1 TRBD1
TGTGCCAGTAGCATTTCGACAGCATTGAACACTGAAGCTTTCTTT CASSISTALNTEAFF TRBV19 NA TRBJ1-1 NA
TGTGCCAGCAGTATAGCGGGGGGGCCGGATACGCAGTATTTT CASSIAGGPDTQYF TRBV6-4 NA TRBJ2-3 TRBD2
TGTGCCACGGACAGGTCGTCCTACGAGCAGTACTTC CATDRSSYEQYF TRBV6-1 once TRBJ2-7 TRBD1
TGTGCCAGCAGCTTACTGGGGGGGTTTGTGGGGGGCTACACCTTC CASSLLGGFVGGYTF TRBV7-8 NA TRBJ1-2 NA
TGTGCCTGGAGTCCCAACAGCTATGGCTACACCTTC CAWSPNSYGYTF TRBV30 NA TRBJ1-2 NA
TGTGCCAGCAGCAGAGGGTTCTCTGGAAACACCATATATTTT CASSRGFSGNTIYF TRBV7-3 NA TRBJ1-3 NA
TGTGCCGTCTCTAGCGGTCCCTACGAGCAGTACTTC CAVSSGPYEQYF TRBV10-3 NA TRBJ2-7 TRBD2
TGTGCCAGCAGACGGACCGACAGGGCGAACTATGGCTACACCTTC CASRRTDRANYGYTF TRBV6-1 NA TRBJ1-2 TRBD1